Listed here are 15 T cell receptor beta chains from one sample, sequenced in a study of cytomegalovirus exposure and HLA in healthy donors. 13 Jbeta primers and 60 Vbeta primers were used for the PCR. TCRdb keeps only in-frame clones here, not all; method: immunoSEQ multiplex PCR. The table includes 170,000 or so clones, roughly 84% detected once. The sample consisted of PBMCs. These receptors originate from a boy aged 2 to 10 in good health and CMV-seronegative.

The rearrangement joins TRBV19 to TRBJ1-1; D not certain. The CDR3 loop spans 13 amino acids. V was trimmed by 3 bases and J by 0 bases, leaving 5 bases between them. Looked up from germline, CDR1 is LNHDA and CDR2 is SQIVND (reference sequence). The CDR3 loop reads CASSISMNTEAFF. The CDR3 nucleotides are TGTGCCAGTAGTATTTCCATGAACACTGAAGCTTTCTTT.

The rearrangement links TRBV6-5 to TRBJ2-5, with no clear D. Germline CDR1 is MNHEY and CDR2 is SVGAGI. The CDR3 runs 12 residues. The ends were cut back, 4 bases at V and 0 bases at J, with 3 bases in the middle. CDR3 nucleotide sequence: TGTGCCAGCAGTTCTAACCAAGAGACCCAGTACTTC. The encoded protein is CASSSNQETQYF.

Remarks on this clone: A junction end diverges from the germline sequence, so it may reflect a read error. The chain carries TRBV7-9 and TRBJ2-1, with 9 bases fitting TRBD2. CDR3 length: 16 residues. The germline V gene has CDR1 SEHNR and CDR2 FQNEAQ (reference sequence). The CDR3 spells CSSSLEGREGRHEQFF. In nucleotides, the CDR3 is TGTTCCAGCAGCTTAGAGGGGCGGGAGGGCCGGCACGAGCAGTTCTTC.

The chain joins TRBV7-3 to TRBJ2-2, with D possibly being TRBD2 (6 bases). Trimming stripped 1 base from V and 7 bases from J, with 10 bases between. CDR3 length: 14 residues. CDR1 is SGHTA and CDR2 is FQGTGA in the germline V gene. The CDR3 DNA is TGTGCCAGCAGCTTAATTGCGGGGTTCGGGGAGCTGTTTTTT. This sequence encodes CASSLIAGFGELFF.

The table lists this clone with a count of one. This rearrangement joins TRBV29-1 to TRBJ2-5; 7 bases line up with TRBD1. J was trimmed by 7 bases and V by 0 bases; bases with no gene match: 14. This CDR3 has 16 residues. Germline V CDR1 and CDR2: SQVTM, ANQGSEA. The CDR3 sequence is CSVEEKEFRSGGTQYF. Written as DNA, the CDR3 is TGCAGCGTTGAAGAAAAAGAATTTCGTTCAGGGGGGACCCAGTACTTC.

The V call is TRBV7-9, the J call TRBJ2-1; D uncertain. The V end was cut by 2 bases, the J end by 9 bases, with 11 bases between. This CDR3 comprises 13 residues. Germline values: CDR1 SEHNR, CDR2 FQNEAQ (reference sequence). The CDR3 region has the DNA TGTGCCAGCAGCTTATCTCAGTGGAGTGAGCAGTTCTTC. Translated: CASSLSQWSEQFF.

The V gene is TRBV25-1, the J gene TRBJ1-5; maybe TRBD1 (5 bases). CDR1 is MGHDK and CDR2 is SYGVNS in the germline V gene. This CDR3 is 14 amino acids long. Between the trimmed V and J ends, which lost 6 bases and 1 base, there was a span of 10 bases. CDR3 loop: CASRGQGSNQPQHF. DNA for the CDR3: TGTGCCAGCAGGGGGCAGGGAAGCAATCAGCCCCAGCATTTT.

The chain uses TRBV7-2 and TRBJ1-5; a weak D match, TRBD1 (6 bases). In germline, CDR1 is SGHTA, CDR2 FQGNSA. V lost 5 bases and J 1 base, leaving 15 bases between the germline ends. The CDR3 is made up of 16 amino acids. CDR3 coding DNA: TGTGCCAGCAGCGCCCACCAGGGGAAAAGCAATCAGCCCCAGCATTTT. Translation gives CASSAHQGKSNQPQHF.

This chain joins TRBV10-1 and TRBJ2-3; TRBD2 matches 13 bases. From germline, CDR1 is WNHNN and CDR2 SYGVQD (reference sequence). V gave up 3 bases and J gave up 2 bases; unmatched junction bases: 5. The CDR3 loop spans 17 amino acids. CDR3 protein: CASSDHGLAGDTDTQYF. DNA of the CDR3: TGCGCCAGCAGTGACCACGGACTAGCGGGGGACACAGATACGCAGTATTTT.

The CDR3: CASSQGIMNTEAFF. In nucleotides, the CDR3 is TGCGCCAGCAGTCAGGGTATCATGAACACTGAAGCTTTCTTT. The chain recombines TRBV10-1 with TRBJ1-1; the D gene is possibly TRBD1 (5 bases). The germline gives CDR1 WNHNN, CDR2 SYGVQD (reference sequence). V gave up 5 bases and J gave up 0 bases, with 10 bases separating them. The CDR3 contains 14 residues.

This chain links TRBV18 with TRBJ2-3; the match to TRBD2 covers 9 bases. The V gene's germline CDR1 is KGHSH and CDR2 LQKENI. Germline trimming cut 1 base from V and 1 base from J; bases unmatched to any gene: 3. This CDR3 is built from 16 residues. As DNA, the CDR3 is TGTGCCAGCTCACCACGGGCTAGCGGGGGCACAGATACGCAGTATTTT. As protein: CASSPRASGGTDTQYF.

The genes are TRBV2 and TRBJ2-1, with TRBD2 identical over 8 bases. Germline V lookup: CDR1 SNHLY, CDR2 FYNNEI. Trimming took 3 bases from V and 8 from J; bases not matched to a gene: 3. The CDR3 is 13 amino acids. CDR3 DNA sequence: TGTGCCAGCAGTGAGTCGGGAGGGTATGAGCAGTTCTTC. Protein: CASSESGGYEQFF. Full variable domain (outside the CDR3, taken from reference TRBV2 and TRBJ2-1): EPEVTQTPSHQVTQMGQEVILRCVPISNHLYFYWYRQILGQKVEFLVSFYNNEISEKSEIFDDQFSVERPDGSNFTLKIRSTKLEDSAMYFCASSESGGYEQFFGPGTRLTVL.

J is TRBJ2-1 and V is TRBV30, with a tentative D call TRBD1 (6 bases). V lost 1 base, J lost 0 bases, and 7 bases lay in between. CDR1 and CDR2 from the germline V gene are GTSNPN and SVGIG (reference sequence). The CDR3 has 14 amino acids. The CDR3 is CAWSGTASYNEQFF. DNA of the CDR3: TGTGCCTGGAGTGGGACAGCCTCCTACAATGAGCAGTTCTTC.

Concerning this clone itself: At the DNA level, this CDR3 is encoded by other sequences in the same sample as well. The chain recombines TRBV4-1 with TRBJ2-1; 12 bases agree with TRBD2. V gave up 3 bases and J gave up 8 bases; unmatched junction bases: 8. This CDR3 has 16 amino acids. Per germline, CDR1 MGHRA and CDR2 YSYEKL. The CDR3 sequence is CASSHPETSGSHEQFF. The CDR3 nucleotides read TGCGCCAGCAGCCACCCTGAGACTAGCGGGAGCCATGAGCAGTTCTTC.

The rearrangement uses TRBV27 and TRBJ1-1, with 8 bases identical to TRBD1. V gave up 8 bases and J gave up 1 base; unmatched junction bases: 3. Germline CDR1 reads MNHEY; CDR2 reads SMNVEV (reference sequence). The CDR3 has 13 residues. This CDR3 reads CASGQGSNTEAFF. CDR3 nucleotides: TGTGCCAGCGGACAGGGTTCGAACACTGAAGCTTTCTTT.